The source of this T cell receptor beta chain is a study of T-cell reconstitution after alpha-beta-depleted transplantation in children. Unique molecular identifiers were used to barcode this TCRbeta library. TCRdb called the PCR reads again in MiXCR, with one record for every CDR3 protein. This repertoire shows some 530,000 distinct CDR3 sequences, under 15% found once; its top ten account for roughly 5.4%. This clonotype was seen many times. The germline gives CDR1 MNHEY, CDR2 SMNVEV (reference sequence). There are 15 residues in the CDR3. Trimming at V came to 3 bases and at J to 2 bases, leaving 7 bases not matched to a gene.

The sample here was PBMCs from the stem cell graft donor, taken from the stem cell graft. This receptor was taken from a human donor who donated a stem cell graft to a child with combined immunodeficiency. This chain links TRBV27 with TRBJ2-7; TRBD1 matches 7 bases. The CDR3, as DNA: TGTGCCAGCAGTTTCGTAGGACAGGCTCCCTACGAGCAGTACTTC. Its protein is CASSFVGQAPYEQYF.